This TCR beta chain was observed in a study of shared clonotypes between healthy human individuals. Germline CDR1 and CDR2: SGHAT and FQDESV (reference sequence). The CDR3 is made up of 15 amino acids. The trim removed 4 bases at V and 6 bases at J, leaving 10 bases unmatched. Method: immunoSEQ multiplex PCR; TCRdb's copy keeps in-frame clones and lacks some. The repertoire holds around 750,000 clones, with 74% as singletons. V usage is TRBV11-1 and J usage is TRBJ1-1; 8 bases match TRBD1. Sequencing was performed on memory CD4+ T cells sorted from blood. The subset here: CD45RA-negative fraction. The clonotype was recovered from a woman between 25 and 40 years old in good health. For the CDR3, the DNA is TGTGCCAGCAGCTCGACCACAGGGGGAATCGCTGAAGCTTTCTTT. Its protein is CASSSTTGGIAEAFF.